This passage covers 7 T cell receptor beta chains from one sample sequenced in a study of blood T cell repertoires in COVID-19. Sequenced by immunoSEQ multiplex PCR; TCRdb stores in-frame clones only, minus some. The table shows 100,000 to 150,000 clones, with around 89% occurring only once. The sequencing input was peripheral blood. These receptors were obtained from a man between 65 and 79 years old with active COVID-19.

The chain employs TRBV2 and TRBJ1-3, with TRBD1 as a possible D gene (5 bases). V lost 4 bases and J lost 8, with 9 bases in between. The CDR3 has 12 residues. CDR1 SNHLY and CDR2 FYNNEI come from the germline V gene. CDR3 amino acids: CASSGQGHTIYF. CDR3 in DNA: TGTGCCAGCAGTGGGCAGGGCCACACCATATATTTT.

The chain recombines TRBV4-3 with TRBJ2-1, with 10 bases that match TRBD2. Germline-derived CDR1 and CDR2 are LGHNA and YSLEER. There are 19 residues in the CDR3. J gave up 0 bases and V 1 base, and 9 bases lay outside the gene matches. The CDR3: CASSQVPSGGVSSYNEQFF. CDR3 DNA sequence: TGCGCCAGCAGCCAAGTTCCTAGCGGGGGCGTCAGCTCCTACAATGAGCAGTTCTTC.

In this sample, this clone turned up once. The chain links TRBV7-6 to TRBJ2-3; D is possibly TRBD2 (6 bases). From germline, CDR1 is SGHVS and CDR2 FNYEAQ. CDR3 length: 17 residues. Trimming took off 6 bases at V and 4 bases at J, with 23 bases between the two ends. CDR3 in DNA: TGTGCCAGCAGACGGCTCGCCCGACTAGGCGGGGCAGATACGCAGTATTTT. Its translation is CASRRLARLGGADTQYF.

The CDR3 reads CASSLTSSGVYNEQFF. DNA for the CDR3: TGTGCCAGCAGCTTAACGTCTTCAGGGGTCTACAATGAGCAGTTCTTC. The J gene is TRBJ2-1, the V gene TRBV7-3; D possibly corresponds to TRBD1 (6 bases). Germline CDR1 is SGHTA and CDR2 is FQGTGA. The CDR3 is made up of 16 amino acids. Trimming left V 0 bases short and J 3 bases short, with 12 bases between. Looking up the rest from reference TRBV7-3 and TRBJ2-1 gives the full variable domain: GAGVSQTPSNKVTEKGKYVELRCDPISGHTALYWYRQSLGQGPEFLIYFQGTGAADDSGLPNDRFFAVRPEGSVSTLKIQRTERGDSAVYLCASSLTSSGVYNEQFFGPGTRLTVL.

The chain combines TRBV5-1 with TRBJ2-3; the match to TRBD2 covers 7 bases. The J segment lost 2 bases and the V segment lost 1 base, leaving 4 bases of the junction unmatched. The CDR3 is made up of 15 amino acids. The V gene's germline CDR1 is SGHRS and CDR2 YFSETQ. The CDR3 DNA reads as TGCGCCAGCAGCTTGCTTAGCGGGTACACAGATACGCAGTATTTT. It specifies CASSLLSGYTDTQYF.

The chain carries TRBV27 and TRBJ2-7; weak D call: TRBD2 (5 bases). This CDR3 is built from 13 residues. Germline V gene data show CDR1 as MNHEY and CDR2 as SMNVEV (reference sequence). Between the trimmed V and J ends, which lost 3 bases and 6 bases, there was a span of 12 bases. CDR3 in amino acids: CASSFKTGSEQYF. The CDR3 nucleotides are TGTGCCAGCAGTTTTAAGACTGGGAGCGAGCAGTACTTC.

This sequence joins TRBV5-1 and TRBJ2-2; 9 bases are shared with TRBD2. The CDR3 runs 15 residues. The V gene's germline CDR1 is SGHRS and CDR2 YFSETQ. The junction had 0 bases not matched to a gene; V was cut back by 1 base and J by 2 bases. The CDR3 sequence is CASSLLAGNTGELFF. The DNA of the CDR3 is TGCGCCAGCAGCTTGCTAGCGGGAAACACCGGGGAGCTGTTTTTT.